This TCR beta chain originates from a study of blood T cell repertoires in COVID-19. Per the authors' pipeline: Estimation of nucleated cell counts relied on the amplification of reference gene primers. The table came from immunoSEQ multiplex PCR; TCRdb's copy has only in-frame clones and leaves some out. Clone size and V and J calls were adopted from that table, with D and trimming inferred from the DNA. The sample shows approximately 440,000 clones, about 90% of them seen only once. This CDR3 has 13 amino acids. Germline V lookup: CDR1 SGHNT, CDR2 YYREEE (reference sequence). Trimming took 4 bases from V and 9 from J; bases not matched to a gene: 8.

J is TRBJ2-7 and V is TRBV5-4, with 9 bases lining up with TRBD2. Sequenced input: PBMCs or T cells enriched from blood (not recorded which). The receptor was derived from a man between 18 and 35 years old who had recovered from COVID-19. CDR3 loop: CASSPGTSSSQYF. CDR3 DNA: TGTGCCAGCAGCCCTGGGACTAGCAGTTCGCAGTACTTC.